This TCR beta chain appears in the sequencing data of a study of molecular identifiers for immune sequencing clone quantification. TCRdb reprocessed the PCR reads via MiXCR and lists one record per CDR3 protein. The sample lists 90,000 or so distinct CDR3 sequences, around a fifth seen once, with 0.8% to 1.2% in the top ten. Germline V gene data show CDR1 as MGHDK and CDR2 as SYGVNS. This CDR3 is 14 amino acids long. Trimming took 6 bases from V and 2 from J, leaving 14 bases between them. V gene TRBV25-1 combines with J gene TRBJ2-7; maybe TRBD2 (6 bases). Sequenced: naive CD8+ T cells from blood, with Jurkat cell RNA spiked in. Indicated subset: FACS-sorted CD8+CD4-CCR7+CD45RA+ naive T cells. This clonotype originated in a human donor in good health. Some libraries in this study had Jurkat cell RNA spiked in. The CDR3 DNA follows: TGTGCCAGCAGGGCCGGGACTTATGCCTACGAGCAGTACTTC. This sequence encodes CASRAGTYAYEQYF.